The rows below give T cell receptor beta chains drawn from one sample of a study of blood T cell repertoires in COVID-19. This table comes from immunoSEQ multiplex PCR, and its TCRdb copy is limited to in-frame clones, with some not included. The data contain some 230,000 clones, roughly 84% of them seen just once; the ten biggest clones take up 2.9%. What was sequenced was peripheral blood. Receptors originate from a man aged 45 to 65 who had recovered from COVID-19. Each CDR3 is given with its conserved first and last residue.

j_call v_call cdr3_aa
TRBJ2-7 TRBV28 CASSRPIPGLSYEQYF
TRBJ1-2 TRBV6-5 CATGGGNYGYTF
TRBJ1-3 TRBV18 CASSPRGERSTIYF
TRBJ2-5 TRBV5-6 CASRRTGDQETQYF
TRBJ2-2 TRBV28 CASSLDISTGRTGELFF
TRBJ2-3 TRBV18 CASSRGPITDTQYF
TRBJ1-1 TRBV6-1 CASSEQANTEAFF
TRBJ2-5 TRBV6-1 CASSGWDREYQETQYF
TRBJ2-1 TRBV19 CASSELAGSLYNEQFF
TRBJ2-3 TRBV27 CASSTGGTALDTQYF
TRBJ1-5 TRBV28 CASSSRGPHNQPQHF
TRBJ2-2 TRBV5-1 CASSGGQGNTGELFF
TRBJ2-6 TRBV6-5 CASSYRGVGANVLTF
TRBJ2-1 TRBV28 CASSLLAGLEQFF
TRBJ2-5 TRBV7-2 CASSPRLVKETQYF
TRBJ2-3 TRBV15 CATSRVGNSGPTDTQYF
TRBJ1-4 TRBV29-1 CSATDYNEKLFF
TRBJ1-6 TRBV27 CASNPGLGNSPLHF
TRBJ2-3 TRBV6-5 CASRPQGKSTDTQYF
TRBJ1-4 TRBV5-1 CASSGGTGPVAGEKLFF
TRBJ2-3 TRBV5-8 CASSLGGLAGMQYF
TRBJ1-2 TRBV3-1/TRBV3-2 CASSLRGGSYGYTF
TRBJ2-2 TRBV18 CASSPFQQGAGELFF
TRBJ1-1 TRBV28 CASSLIRRATEAFF
TRBJ2-5 TRBV5-1 CASSWDRVGETQYF
TRBJ1-4 TRBV5-6 CASSGWTGAHNEKLFF